The clone carrying this T cell receptor beta chain was picked up one time. Its antigen is not identified. The data are from a study of neurological immune-mediated disorders. Study-wide points: HTLV-1-associated myelopathy led in TCR clonal expansion, while multiple sclerosis ranked lowest, below healthy controls. Sharing of CDR3 amino acid sequences among expanded clones across subjects was absent, suggesting private repertoires in all groups.

With 10-nucleotide random UMIs, 5'RACE was used to make the cDNA. Sequencing runs each yielded over 200 million TCR-beta sequences from 15-18 subjects. Each CDR3 protein is one row after TCRdb ran MiXCR on the 5' RACE reads. The sample lists tens of thousands of distinct CDR3 sequences, more than 9.5% occurring once. The clonotype comes from a man in his fifties or sixties in good health. The sequenced material came from PBMCs.

The CDR3 loop is CSVRDVTISSEQYF. CDR3 sequence (DNA): TGCAGCGTTAGGGACGTAACGATATCGTCCGAGCAGTACTTC. The rearrangement uses TRBV29-1 and TRBJ2-7; D could derive from TRBD1 or TRBD2 (5 bases each). V lost 5 bases, J lost 6 bases, and 20 bases lay in between. This CDR3 spans 14 amino acids. CDR1 is SQVTM, CDR2 ANQGSEA, per germline.